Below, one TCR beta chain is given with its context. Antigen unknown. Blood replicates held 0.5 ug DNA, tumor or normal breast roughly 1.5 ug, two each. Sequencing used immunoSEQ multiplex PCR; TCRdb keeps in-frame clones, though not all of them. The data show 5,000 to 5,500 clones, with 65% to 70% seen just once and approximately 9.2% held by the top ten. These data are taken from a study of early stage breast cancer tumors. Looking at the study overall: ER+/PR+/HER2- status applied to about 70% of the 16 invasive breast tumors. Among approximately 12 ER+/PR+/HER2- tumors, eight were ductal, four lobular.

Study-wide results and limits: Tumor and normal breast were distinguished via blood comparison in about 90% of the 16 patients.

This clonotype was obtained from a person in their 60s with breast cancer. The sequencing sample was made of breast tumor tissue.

The DNA for the CDR3 is TGCGCCAGCAGCCAACAACCCCTTGGACTAGCCATTACCTACAATGAGCAGTTCTTC. It encodes CASSQQPLGLAITYNEQFF. The rearrangement uses TRBV4-1 and TRBJ2-1, with 8 bases identical to TRBD2. The CDR3 runs to 19 residues. Germline CDR1 reads MGHRA; CDR2 reads YSYEKL. V lost 2 bases to trimming and J lost 2 bases; unmatched junction nucleotides: 14.